This T cell receptor beta chain was retrieved from a study of T cell responses to AZD1222 COVID-19 vaccine. Study-wide findings and caveats: Spike-wide coverage was observed for vaccine-associated CD4 TCRs, with dominant responses at 160-218 and 743-854.

Assay: immunoSEQ multiplex PCR; the TCRdb copy retains only in-frame clones and omits some. The data contain 150,000 to 200,000 clones, 88% of them singletons. This clone appeared once. The antigen remains unidentified. V shed 2 bases and J shed 4 bases, with 11 bases lying between them. The CDR3 is 14 amino acids. CDR1 is SGHAT, CDR2 FQNNGV, per germline. Sequenced here: peripheral blood, sampled on day 0 of AZD1222 vaccination. The clonotype comes from an adult in good health. The chain couples TRBV11-2 to TRBJ1-1; D possibly corresponds to TRBD1 (5 bases). CDR3 sequence reads: CASSLTRQTTEAFF. Here the CDR3 DNA reads TGTGCCAGCAGCTTAACCCGACAGACCACTGAAGCTTTCTTT. Together with reference TRBV11-2 and TRBJ1-1, the CDR3 gives the full variable domain: EAGVAQSPRYKIIEKRQSVAFWCNPISGHATLYWYQQILGQGPKLLIQFQNNGVVDDSQLPKDRFSAERLKGVDSTLKIQPAKLEDSAVYLCASSLTRQTTEAFFGQGTRLTVV.